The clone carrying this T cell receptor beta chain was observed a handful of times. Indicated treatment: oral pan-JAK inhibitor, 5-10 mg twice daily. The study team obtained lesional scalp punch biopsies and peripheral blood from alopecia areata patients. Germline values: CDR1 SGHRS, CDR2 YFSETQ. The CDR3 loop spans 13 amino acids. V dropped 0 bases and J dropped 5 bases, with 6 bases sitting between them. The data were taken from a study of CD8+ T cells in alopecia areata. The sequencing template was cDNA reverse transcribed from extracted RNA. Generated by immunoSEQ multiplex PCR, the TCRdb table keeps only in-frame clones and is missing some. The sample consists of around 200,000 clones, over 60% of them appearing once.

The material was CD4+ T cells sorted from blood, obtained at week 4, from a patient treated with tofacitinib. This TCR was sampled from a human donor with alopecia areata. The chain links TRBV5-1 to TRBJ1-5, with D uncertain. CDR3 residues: CASSLGADQPQHF. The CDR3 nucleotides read TGCGCCAGCAGCTTGGGGGCTGATCAGCCCCAGCATTTT. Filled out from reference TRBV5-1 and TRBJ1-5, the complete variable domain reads KAGVTQTPRYLIKTRGQQVTLSCSPISGHRSVSWYQQTPGQGLQFLFEYFSETQRNKGNFPGRFSGRQFSNSRSEMNVSTLELGDSALYLCASSLGADQPQHFGDGTRLSIL.